This entry is about one T cell receptor (beta chain). No cognate antigen has been identified for it. Base-call qualities are not available, and no considerably larger clone is one nucleotide away. High-throughput TCR beta sequencing profiled peripheral blood CD8+ and CD4+ T cells from healthy donors, Susac syndrome patients and multiple sclerosis patients. The multiple sclerosis controls were treatment-naive patients who had stable or active relapsing-remitting disease and met the revised McDonald criteria. Bulk CD8+ and CD4+ T cells were purified magnetically by negative isolation, whereas CD8+ TEMRA cells were enriched by FACS. Blood was drawn into EDTA tubes, processed within 24 hours, and PBMCs were isolated by density gradient centrifugation. PBMCs intended for TCR sequencing were cryopreserved in liquid nitrogen and were subsequently thawed in a 37 degrees C water bath. A purity of at least 90% was achieved for sorted or isolated CD4+, CD8+ and CD8+ TEMRA cells.

The sample belongs to a study of CD8 T cells in Susac syndrome (dated by TCRdb to the late 2010s). With regard to the full study: Whether CD8+ T cell activation and differentiation in Susac syndrome was antigen driven was tested using repertoire sequencing. Here is what the overall study found, with its caveats: The number of individuals in the TCR sequencing and HLA analysis was acknowledged as relatively small.

RNA was extracted with the RNeasy kit and roughly 0.45 to 1 ug was reverse transcribed using random hexamers. The immunoSEQ multiplex PCR assay, which covers 54 Vbeta and 13 Jbeta segments, was used to amplify TCR beta CDR3 regions. Bias from PCR amplification was corrected by using a synthetic template baseline for primer optimization and for computational correction. Per the source publication's procedure: Only productive sequences were kept, with reads annotated to V, D and J genes according to IMGT and analyzed in immunoSEQ Analyzer. To calculate clonality, Shannon entropy was normalized by log2 of the number of productive unique sequences and then subtracted from one. For each patient and control, public and private clones were evaluated among the 100 most prevalent clones. Clones were defined as Susac-specific when absent from the healthy and MS cohorts, from 1,000 to 1,100 published viral clones and from other ImmuneACCESS disease sequences. TCRdb's own reprocessing of the public reads used fastp at Q25 and MiXCR and kept productive beta chains. Each entry merges the rows of one CDR3 protein and shows their most common DNA and genes. The V and J calls, along with clone size, are taken from TCRdb and not from the paper's own processing. The sample yields more than 250,000 distinct CDR3 sequences; around 92% were counted once. 0.065% of the sample lies in the top ten.

The CDR3 starts with the cysteine, ends with the phenylalanine, and has 13 residues. Only CDR3 DNA is held: 39 bases, read in frame from base 1. The V end loses 3 bases and the J end loses 6 bases, and a stretch of 10 bases separates them. CDR1 and CDR2 are drawn from the germline V gene: KGHDR, SFDVKD. Sequences were obtained from CD4+ T cells from PBMCs. The receptor was isolated from a human donor with multiple sclerosis. This chain is built from TRBV24-1 and TRBJ1-1; the D gene is perhaps TRBD1, on 5 matching bases. The CDR3 is CATSDPGYPEAFF. The base sequence is TGTGCCACCAGTGATCCAGGGTATCCTGAAGCTTTCTTT.